This entry is about one T cell receptor beta chain. Clones were sequenced by immunoSEQ multiplex PCR, and TCRdb holds only the in-frame ones, with some missing. The sample consists of 650,000 to 800,000 clones, about 87% of them appearing once. The data derive from a study of blood T cell repertoires in COVID-19. About the study: The analysed material was cDNA or gDNA that came from T cells, B-cell-depleted T cells, or PBMCs.

This CDR3 has 16 amino acids. The V and J ends lost 5 bases and 2 bases, in that order; junction bases with no gene match: 2. CDR1 and CDR2 (germline): SEHNR, FQNEAQ (reference sequence). Material for sequencing was peripheral blood. This TCR came from a young woman with acute or convalescent COVID-19. V and J are TRBV7-9 and TRBJ2-6; TRBD1 matches 11 bases. CDR3 DNA sequence: TGTGCCAGCAGCAAGGGACAGGGGGCTGGGGCCAACGTCCTGACTTTC. It yields the protein CASSKGQGAGANVLTF.